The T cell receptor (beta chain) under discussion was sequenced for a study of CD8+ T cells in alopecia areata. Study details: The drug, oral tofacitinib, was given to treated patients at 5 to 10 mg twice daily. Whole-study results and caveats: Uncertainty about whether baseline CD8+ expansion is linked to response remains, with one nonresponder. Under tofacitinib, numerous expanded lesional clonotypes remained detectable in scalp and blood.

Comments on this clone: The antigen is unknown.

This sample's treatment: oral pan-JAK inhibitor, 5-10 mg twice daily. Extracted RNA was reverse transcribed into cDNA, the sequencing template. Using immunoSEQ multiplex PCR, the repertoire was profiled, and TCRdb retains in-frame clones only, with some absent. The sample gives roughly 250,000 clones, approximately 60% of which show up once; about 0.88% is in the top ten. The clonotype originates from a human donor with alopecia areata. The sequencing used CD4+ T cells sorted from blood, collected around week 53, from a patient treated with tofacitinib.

The CDR3 DNA follows: TGCAGCGTTGGTTCGGGGTCCTACGAGCAGTACTTC. This gives the protein CSVGSGSYEQYF. The chain has TRBV29-1 and TRBJ2-7; tentative D call: TRBD2 (5 bases). In germline, CDR1 is SQVTM, CDR2 ANQGSEA. Trimming left V 4 bases short and J 1 base short, with 8 bases between. This CDR3 region has 12 residues.